The entry below describes one T cell receptor (beta chain). Its antigen is unknown. No base-level quality is on record; no much larger clone is a single base apart. Its CDR3 holds 14 amino acids, cysteine through phenylalanine. The DNA shown is the 42-base CDR3, in frame from base 1. According to the germline V gene, CDR1 reads MNHEY and CDR2 reads SVGAGI. Germline trimming: 6 bases from V, 3 bases from J; junction bases outside gene matches: 7. This record comes from a study of blood T cell repertoires in COVID-19 (dated by TCRdb to between 2020 and 2021). For the study in its entirety: The collaborator samples originated in the United States, Italy and Spain and spanned the acute and convalescent phases of COVID-19. The sample metadata nearly always contained a de-identified subject ID, COVID-19 status, age in years and sex. HLA class I and class II types, where available, came from metadata supplied by the sample provider rather than from assay-based typing. The material from the prospective study consisted of cDNA or gDNA derived from T cells, B-cell-depleted T cells, or PBMCs. Deeply sampled blood TCRbeta repertoires from subjects exposed to, actively infected with, or recovered from COVID-19 were included in the dataset. The repertoires were made available in a free public database intended to serve as a resource for research on the immune response to SARS-CoV-2. Samples were obtained from the ongoing ImmuneRACE study (first 160 participants) and from over 1,000 subjects provided by 6 global collaborators. Points the paper makes about the study in general: How much clinical and demographic metadata was included differed by source and by participant, and the metadata was provided uncurated.

Participants in the prospective study were enrolled through a virtual design, were aged about 18 to 90 years, and lived in roughly 26 United States geographic areas. Cohort assignment in the prospective study relied on participant-reported clinical history from a screening survey and a study questionnaire. Exposed participants had been in contact with someone with a PCR-confirmed or clinician-diagnosed COVID-19 case within 2 weeks of study entry. In the prospective study, whole blood, serum and a nasopharyngeal or oropharyngeal swab were collected from each participant by mobile phlebotomists. Additional blood draws and questionnaires over an approximately 2-month period could optionally be provided by prospective study participants. Prospective study blood samples were shipped either frozen or at room temperature before DNA extraction. TCRbeta CDR3 regions were amplified from genomic DNA by means of the immunoSEQ Assay, a bias-controlled multiplex PCR. From the authors' description of their analysis: Nucleated cell counts per sample were estimated from amplification of reference gene primers within the assay. Sequence reads were collapsed and filtered to measure the absolute abundance of every unique TCRbeta CDR3 rearrangement. For each sample, productive Simpson clonality was calculated as the square root of Simpson's diversity index across productive rearrangements. Here the immuneACCESS table is served through TCRdb, limited to in-frame sequences with V and J called. Missing clones are a known gap in these copies; in checked studies unresolved V genes cover under half, and the rest lacks a known reason. V and J calls plus clone size are reproduced from that table; the DNA served to infer D and trimming. The sample table holds a few hundred thousand clones, of which approximately 82% were seen once. The ten largest make up approximately 5% of the sample.

The chain joins TRBV6-5 to TRBJ1-2, and 7 junctional nucleotides match TRBD1. Sequencing was done on a sample of PBMCs or T cells enriched from blood (not recorded which). The sequence was obtained from a man in his forties who had been exposed to COVID-19. The nucleotide sequence reads TGTGCCAGCAGCAGCCTTGGGACAGACTATGGCTACACCTTC. This codes for CASSSLGTDYGYTF.